This T cell receptor (beta chain) was recovered during a study of blood T cell repertoires in COVID-19. Study summary: The origin of the acute and convalescent COVID-19 samples was the United States, Italy and Spain. Sources were T cells, B-cell-depleted T cells, or PBMCs; the material itself was cDNA or gDNA.

Original analysis: Reference gene primer amplification in the assay estimated nucleated cell counts. Clones were read by immunoSEQ multiplex PCR, and TCRdb kept only the in-frame ones, dropping some. D and trimming were read from the DNA, whereas the V and J calls and clone size are those reported in that table. The sample shows about 100,000 clones, 88% of them seen only once. This clonotype originated in a human donor in a cohort sampled during active COVID-19. The sample was peripheral blood.

The CDR3 sequence: CAWSVQGAMGGKLFF. The CDR3 DNA sequence: TGTGCCTGGAGTGTACAAGGGGCCATGGGTGGAAAACTGTTTTTT. The chain employs TRBV30 and TRBJ1-4; D is perhaps TRBD1 (5 bases). The CDR3 has 15 amino acids. Trimming took off 0 bases at V and 10 bases at J, with 18 bases between the two ends. Per germline, CDR1 GTSNPN and CDR2 SVGIG (reference sequence).